This T cell receptor beta chain was obtained from a study of cytomegalovirus exposure and HLA in healthy donors. Study findings and constraints: The authors later found HLA-associated TCR beta chains more clonally expanded than equally common others. The authors confirmed in vitro that three CMV-associated chains were specific for CMV antigens. The presence/absence work took it that sequencing depth was about the same across donors.

Both 60 Vbeta primers and 13 Jbeta primers went into the PCR. Repertoires were generated with immunoSEQ multiplex PCR, while TCRdb's copy carries only in-frame clones and drops some. The sample includes about 300,000 clones, about nine tenths of them seen just once. CDR1 is SEHNR, CDR2 FQNEAQ, per germline (reference sequence). The CDR3 contains 14 residues. This clone was observed a single time. Its antigen is unidentified. A read error may account for a junction end that differs from germline. This chain links TRBV7-9 with TRBJ2-7, with 11 bases matching TRBD2. Sequencing used PBMCs. This TCR derives from a man aged 40-55 years in good health and CMV-seropositive. CDR3 amino acids: CSSSPGLAAGEQYF. As DNA, the CDR3 is TGTTCCAGCAGCCCGGGACTAGCGGCGGGGGAGCAGTACTTC.